In this sample, the clone carrying this T cell receptor (beta chain) turned up once. Antigen unknown. TCRdb keeps only in-frame clones here, not all; method: immunoSEQ multiplex PCR. The sample carries 120,000 or so clones, 70% to 85% recorded once. The V segment lost 5 bases and the J segment 4 bases; nucleotides outside the gene matches: 8. This CDR3 is built from 15 residues. Germline CDR1 reads SGHAT; CDR2 reads FQNNGV. These data come from a study of T cell responses to AZD1222 COVID-19 vaccine. Study-wide points: Among vaccine-associated CD4 TCRs, coverage spanned spike, with dominance at 160-218 and 743-854. Reports indicate that nearly half of spike-specific TCRs are directed at unmutated variant regions. Females outnumbered males among donors, who were mostly white British; clonal diversity was possibly underestimated.

The TCR was taken from an adult who received the AZD1222 COVID-19 vaccine. V gene TRBV11-2 combines with J gene TRBJ2-1, with 7 bases fitting TRBD2. This specimen consisted of peripheral blood, obtained 28 days after the second AZD1222 dose. The DNA of the CDR3 is TGTGCCAGCAGCCCCCGGGGAGGGCCATACAATGAGCAGTTCTTC. Its protein product is CASSPRGGPYNEQFF.